The entry that follows covers one T cell receptor beta chain sequence. Authors' methods: Reference gene primer amplification gave estimated nucleated cell counts. The protocol was immunoSEQ multiplex PCR, while the TCRdb copy is restricted to in-frame clones and leaves out a portion. V and J calls and clone size follow that table, whereas D and trimming were derived from the DNA. The table lists 130,000 to 150,000 clones, around 80% of them singletons. This sample was taken from a study of blood T cell repertoires in COVID-19. Study information: Donors in the United States, Italy and Spain gave samples during acute or convalescent COVID-19. Sources were T cells, B-cell-depleted T cells, or PBMCs; the material itself was cDNA or gDNA.

Germline V CDR1 and CDR2: MNHEY, SMNVEV (reference sequence). The trim removed 6 bases at V and 5 bases at J, leaving 7 bases unmatched. CDR3 length: 14 amino acids. The material sequenced was peripheral blood. The TCR was taken from a human donor in a cohort sampled during active COVID-19. This chain joins TRBV27 and TRBJ1-5; 7 positions agree with TRBD1. The CDR3 region is CASSDRETYQPQHF. The CDR3 nucleotides are TGTGCCAGCAGCGACAGGGAGACGTATCAGCCCCAGCATTTT.